What follows is one T cell receptor beta chain and its context. This specimen belongs to a study of T cell changes during pregnancy in multiple sclerosis. Only in-frame clones appear in the TCRdb table, and some are missing; sequencing was by immunoSEQ multiplex PCR. The sample contains about 17,000 clones, 88% of which appear only once. V was cut by 3 bases and J by 3 bases, with 9 bases left in between. The CDR3 has 13 residues. Germline assignment: CDR1 WSHSY and CDR2 SAAADI. The chain combines TRBV10-2 with TRBJ2-7; possible D gene TRBD1, 5 bases. The sequences come from CD8+ T cells from peripheral blood mononuclear cells, collected after pregnancy. The source is a female donor in good health, enrolled as a control in a pregnancy study. CDR3 sequence: CASSDHRSYEQYF. The CDR3, as DNA: TGCGCCAGCAGTGATCACAGGAGCTACGAGCAGTACTTC.